This entry features one T cell receptor (beta chain) sequence. The target antigen is unknown. The data originate from a study of vaccination effects on CD4 cells after COVID-19. Trimming removed 4 bases at V and 7 bases at J, with 9 bases between. CDR1 SGHNT and CDR2 YYREEE come from the germline V gene (reference sequence). This CDR3 spans 13 amino acids. In the ViraFEST assay, antigen-specific CD4+ clonotypes were identified by expansion after peptide-pool stimulation. Once cultured for 10 days, the cells underwent separation to obtain CD4+ T cells. Neither prior SARS-CoV-2 infection nor positive nucleocapsid antibodies were present in the vaccine recipients. Findings and caveats of the study: Vaccine- and infection-induced clones showed marked clonal contraction late following vaccination.

Sequencing was performed with immunoSEQ multiplex PCR; in TCRdb, only in-frame clones are kept and a portion is missing. The table includes 70,000 to 75,000 clones, 65% to 85% detected once. Specimen: CD4+ T cells from PBMCs cultured with HCoV-OC43 spike peptides, collected before COVID-19 vaccination. The subset here: HCoV-OC43 spike overlapping peptide pool stimulation. This clonotype was obtained from a human donor who received a COVID-19 vaccine. The chain has TRBV5-4 and TRBJ1-6; D is undetermined. The CDR3 DNA reads as TGTGCCAGCAGCACATTCGGGAATTCACCCCTCCACTTT. This translates into CASSTFGNSPLHF.